This section outlines one TCR beta chain sequence together with its context. The specificity of this receptor is unknown. No base quality values were provided; no much bigger clone lies one nucleotide off. cDNA synthesis used template-switch 5'RACE with a primer carrying a 10-nucleotide random unique molecular identifier tagging each TCR transcript. Every sequencing run covered 15-18 subjects and yielded more than 170 million TCR-beta sequences. The RNeasy kit was used to extract total RNA. Using the KAPA Real-time Library Amplification kit, TCR-beta VDJ regions were amplified with primers for the TCR constant region and the 5'RACE anchor. Sample indexes and Illumina adaptors were added in a first PCR, and a second PCR then increased library yield. The roughly 650 bp TCR product was size-selected on a 2% E-gel SizeSelection system after Ampure bead purification. Before pooling, library quality was assessed on a Bioanalyzer, concentration was determined with Qubit, and library quantification was performed with the Kapa Library Quantification kit. An Illumina HiSeq 2500 was used to sequence the libraries paired-end at 2 x 150 bp. To increase sequence diversity, roughly 24-32% phiX was spiked into each library pool. As for the original processing: The quality-filtered reads were processed with the UMI-based MiGEC pipeline, whose error correction step removed more than 80% of the raw TCR sequences. VDJ genes were aligned to IMGT germline references, and each clonotype was defined by a unique CDR3 amino acid sequence together with V-J genes. VDJtools evaluated clonal expansion, Shannon diversity and CDR3 relatedness (CalcPairwiseDistances, ClusterSamples); CLCbio workbench built phylogenetic trees. A clone was classed as expanded if it had 8 or more unique UMIs, a cutoff based on coefficient-of-variation modelling across technical triplicates. The public reads were quality trimmed at Q25 with fastp and then assembled into clones with MiXCR by TCRdb, keeping productive beta chains. Every entry covers one CDR3 protein and lists the most common genes and DNA from its rows. The V and J calls shown here were made by TCRdb, not taken from the authors' results. The sample has 87,000 or so distinct CDR3 sequences on record, around 3.4% of them singletons. Under 6.5% of the sample comes from the top ten.

This sample is part of a study of neurological immune-mediated disorders (dated by TCRdb to about 2019). Context from the whole study: Among the roughly 34 multiple sclerosis patients, relapsing-remitting MS was present in some 31 and secondary progressive MS was present in 3. Of the 68 subjects in the cohort, some 15 were HAM/TSP patients, about 34 were multiple sclerosis patients, and 20 were healthy controls. The study compared peripheral blood TCR-beta repertoires of HTLV-I-associated myelopathy (HAM/TSP) patients, multiple sclerosis patients and healthy controls using UMI-based sequencing. Alongside PBMC samples, the set of approximately 100 TCR-beta libraries contained longitudinal samples, technical triplicates, and paired CD4+ and CD8+ T-cell subsets that had been sorted.

Study-level results and caveats: In a phylogenetic analysis, the repertoires of 18 out of 34 MS patients fell into a single cluster of related CDR3 sequences, pointing to a possible signature at the repertoire level. No association of the MS cluster with clinical or MRI features was observed, and the need for larger cohorts was stated by the authors. TCR clonal expansion was highest in HAM/TSP patients and lowest in MS patients, with MS patients falling below even healthy controls. Across subjects, expanded clones never shared an identical CDR3 amino acid sequence, which suggests that the TCR-beta repertoires in every group were private.

Including cysteine and phenylalanine, the CDR3 has 16 amino acids. The only DNA kept is the CDR3, 48 bases in frame from the first base. V sheds 5 bases and J sheds 0 bases, leaving 15 bases between their ends. Libraries from unsorted PBMCs were made from 2 million PBMCs kept in RNAlater at -80 degrees C until RNA extraction. The multiple sclerosis patients were enrolled in a US clinical protocol that evaluated disease progression with magnetic resonance imaging. Peripheral blood was subjected to Ficoll-Hypaque density gradient centrifugation to isolate PBMCs, which were then cryopreserved in liquid nitrogen.

Sequencing used PBMCs. The sequence joins TRBV12-3 or TRBV12-4 to TRBJ2-3, and perhaps TRBD2 as D gene, on 6 matching bases. The clonotype comes from a woman aged 18-30 years with multiple sclerosis. The CDR3 reads CASSLNSGRSTDTQYF. DNA sequence: TGTGCCAGCAGTCTCAATAGCGGAAGGAGCACAGATACGCAGTATTTT.